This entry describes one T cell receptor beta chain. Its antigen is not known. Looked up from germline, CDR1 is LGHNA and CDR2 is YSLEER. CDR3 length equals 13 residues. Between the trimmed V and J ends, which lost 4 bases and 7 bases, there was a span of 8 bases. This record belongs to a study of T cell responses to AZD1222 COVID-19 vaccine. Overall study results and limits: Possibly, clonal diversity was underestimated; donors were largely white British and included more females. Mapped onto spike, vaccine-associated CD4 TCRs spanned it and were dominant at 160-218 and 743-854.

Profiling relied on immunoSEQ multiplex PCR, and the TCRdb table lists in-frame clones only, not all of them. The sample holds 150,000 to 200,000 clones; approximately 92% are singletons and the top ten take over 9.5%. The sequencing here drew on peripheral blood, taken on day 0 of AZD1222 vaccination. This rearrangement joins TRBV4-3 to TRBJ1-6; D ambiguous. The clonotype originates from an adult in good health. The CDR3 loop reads CASSPFLNSPLHF. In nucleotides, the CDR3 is TGCGCCAGCAGCCCCTTCTTAAATTCACCCCTCCACTTT.